The 20 T cell receptor beta chains presented below share a single source sample, sequenced in a study of blood T cell repertoires in COVID-19 (dated by TCRdb to the early 2020s). Preparation of the library involved the immunoSEQ multiplex PCR assay. TCRdb took over this immuneACCESS table, retaining in-frame rearrangements with V and J assigned. Such tables are incomplete; in checked studies, under half of the missing clones stem from an unresolved V gene, and the remainder is unexplained. In this sample the table shows 250,000 to 300,000 clones, roughly 80% of which occur a single time. 3.5% to 5.5% of the sample belongs to the ten largest clones. Sequencing was carried out using peripheral blood. The receptor source for this set is a man between 60 and 75 years old who had recovered from COVID-19.

Concerning this clone: A much more abundant neighbour one base away suggests this may be a read error. The rearrangement joins TRBV3-1 (or the pseudogene TRBV3-2) to TRBJ1-1, with a possible D match to TRBD1 (5 bases). This CDR3 is built from 13 residues. In germline, CDR1 is LGHDT, CDR2 YNNKEL (reference sequence). Deletions cut 4 bases from V and 0 bases from J, with 6 bases between. This CDR3 reads CASSRQLNTEAFF. The CDR3 region has the DNA TGTGCCAGCAGCCGACAGTTGAACACTGAAGCTTTCTTT.

V usage is TRBV19 and J usage is TRBJ2-3, with D possibly matching TRBD2 (5 bases). The V end was cut by 1 base, the J end by 6 bases, with 11 bases between. Per germline, CDR1 LNHDA and CDR2 SQIVND (reference sequence). The CDR3 length is 14 residues. This CDR3 reads CASSIGLAADTQYF. As DNA, the CDR3 is TGTGCCAGTAGTATAGGCCTAGCAGCCGATACGCAGTATTTT.

The CDR3 coding sequence is TGCGCCAGCAGCTTGATGCTAGCGGGCACAGATACGCAGTATTTT. Translating gives CASSLMLAGTDTQYF. The chain employs TRBV5-1 and TRBJ2-3; 7 bases are shared with TRBD2. V lost 1 base and J lost 1; bases outside the gene matches: 3. Per germline, CDR1 SGHRS and CDR2 YFSETQ. The CDR3 has 15 residues.

This clone has ten or more counts. V usage is TRBV12-3 or TRBV12-4 and J usage is TRBJ2-2; D gene ambiguous. The CDR3 sequence is 12 residues long. The V end was cut by 6 bases, the J end by 4 bases, with 6 bases between. The CDR3 spells CASRYSTGELFF. CDR3 bases: TGTGCCAGCAGATACAGCACCGGGGAGCTGTTTTTT.

DNA of the CDR3: TGTGCCAGCAGCCCCTTAGGAGCGGGGGCCTTAGGGGAGCAGTACTTC. It codes for CASSPLGAGALGEQYF. The V gene is TRBV3-1 (or the pseudogene TRBV3-2), the J gene TRBJ2-7; 8 bases are shared with TRBD2. The trim removed 4 bases at V and 7 bases at J, leaving 15 bases unmatched. Germline V gene lookup returns CDR1 LGHDT and CDR2 YNNKEL (reference sequence). The CDR3 runs 16 residues.

The rearrangement joins TRBV11-3 to TRBJ2-3; 12 bases are shared with TRBD2. The CDR3 totals 17 residues. Germline assignment: CDR1 SGHNT and CDR2 YENEEA. V lost 5 bases, J lost 2 bases, and 8 bases stayed unmatched. The CDR3 sequence is CASSPTSGGQITDTQYF. CDR3 coding DNA: TGTGCCAGCAGCCCGACTAGCGGGGGCCAGATCACAGATACGCAGTATTTT.

The rearrangement uses TRBV7-9 and TRBJ1-6; 7 bases fit TRBD1. Trimming at V came to 8 bases and at J to 7 bases, leaving 8 bases not matched to a gene. Germline assignment: CDR1 SEHNR and CDR2 FQNEAQ (reference sequence). The CDR3 spans 14 residues. This chain's CDR3 is CASAWDSKNSPLHF. The CDR3 nucleotides are TGTGCCAGCGCTTGGGACAGCAAAAATTCACCCCTCCACTTT. Full variable domain (remainder filled in from reference TRBV7-9 and TRBJ1-6): DTGVSQNPRHKITKRGQNVTFRCDPISEHNRLYWYRQTLGQGPEFLTYFQNEAQLEKSRLLSDRFSAERPKGSFSTLEIQRTEQGDSAMYLCASAWDSKNSPLHFGNGTRLTVT.

The chain combines TRBV11-2 with TRBJ2-1; 13 nucleotides line up with TRBD2. Germline-derived CDR1 and CDR2 are SGHAT and FQNNGV. V trimming: 3 bases; J trimming: 7 bases; junction bases outside the gene matches: 6. The CDR3 consists of 16 residues. CDR3 sequence (DNA): TGTGCCAGCAGCTTCCAACTAGCGGGGGGGCCTAATGAGCAGTTCTTC. Translating gives CASSFQLAGGPNEQFF.

This clone was recorded once. The chain uses TRBV9 and TRBJ1-1; D possibly corresponds to TRBD1 (6 bases). V lost 4 bases to trimming and J lost 4 bases, with 17 bases between them. The germline V gene has CDR1 SGDLS and CDR2 YYNGEE. The CDR3 loop spans 15 amino acids. The CDR3 sequence: CASSLGAGVGTEAFF. The CDR3 region has the DNA TGTGCCAGCAGCTTAGGGGCAGGGGTAGGCACTGAAGCTTTCTTT.

V is TRBV28 and J is TRBJ2-4, with 7 bases identical to TRBD1. In germline, CDR1 is MDHEN, CDR2 SYDVKM. The trim removed 5 bases at V and 7 bases at J, leaving 8 bases unmatched. The CDR3 has 14 residues. The chain's CDR3 is CASSRRQGGNIQYF. DNA for the CDR3: TGTGCCAGCAGTCGTCGACAGGGTGGGAACATTCAGTACTTC. Full variable domain (rest looked up from reference TRBV28 and TRBJ2-4): DVKVTQSSRYLVKRTGEKVFLECVQDMDHENMFWYRQDPGLGLRLIYFSYDVKMKEKGDIPEGYSVSREKKERFSLILESASTNQTSMYLCASSRRQGGNIQYFGAGTRLSVL.

The chain couples TRBV6-1 to TRBJ1-4; D gene uncertain. In germline, CDR1 is MNHNS, CDR2 SASEGT. The CDR3 sequence is 15 residues long. Trimming removed 1 base from V and 8 bases from J, with 14 bases in between. The CDR3 coding sequence is TGTGCCAGCAGTGAAGATGGAGGGCCCGGGGAAAAACTGTTTTTT. Protein: CASSEDGGPGEKLFF.

The table lists this clone with a few counts. The chain joins TRBV7-2 to TRBJ1-2; TRBD1 matches at 7 bases. CDR3 length: 14 residues. Germline CDR1 is SGHTA and CDR2 is FQGNSA. V dropped 5 bases and J dropped 2; count of bases not matched to a gene: 5. The CDR3 region is CASSHSTGNYGYTF. The DNA for the CDR3 is TGTGCCAGCAGCCACTCGACAGGGAACTATGGCTACACCTTC.

The V call is TRBV27, the J call TRBJ1-1; 9 nucleotides agree with TRBD1. Germline CDR1 reads MNHEY; CDR2 reads SMNVEV (reference sequence). The J segment lost 3 bases and the V segment lost 8 bases, leaving 13 bases of the junction unmatched. This CDR3 comprises 16 residues. CDR3 bases: TGTGCCAGCCTACCTGGGACAGGGATGGTGGACACTGAAGCTTTCTTT. It encodes CASLPGTGMVDTEAFF.

The chain links TRBV30 to TRBJ2-7, with D possibly matching TRBD1 (5 bases). The ends were cut back, 0 bases at V and 6 bases at J, with 9 bases in the middle. This CDR3 region has 12 residues. Germline-derived CDR1 and CDR2 are GTSNPN and SVGIG (reference sequence). This chain's CDR3 is CAWSVFRGEQYF. As DNA, the CDR3 is TGTGCCTGGAGTGTTTTTAGGGGCGAGCAGTACTTC.

The chain combines TRBV3-1 (or the pseudogene TRBV3-2) with TRBJ1-6; no reliable D call. This CDR3 region has 14 residues. The germline gives CDR1 LGHDT, CDR2 YNNKEL (reference sequence). V lost 6 bases, J lost 0 bases, and 6 bases lay in between. As DNA, the CDR3 is TGTGCCAGCAGAGGGAGCTCCTATAATTCACCCCTCCACTTT. Translating gives CASRGSSYNSPLHF.

The genes are TRBV27 and TRBJ2-2; TRBD2 agrees at 7 bases. Germline CDR1 MNHEY, CDR2 SMNVEV (reference sequence). Unmatched junction bases numbered 10, after V lost 6 bases and J lost 6 bases. The CDR3 runs to 15 residues. CDR3 loop: CASSSTRLAAGELFF. In DNA, the CDR3 is TGTGCCAGCAGCTCCACTCGACTAGCTGCCGGGGAGCTGTTTTTT.

The chain carries TRBV3-1 (or the pseudogene TRBV3-2) and TRBJ2-1; 13 bases agree with TRBD2. Germline values: CDR1 LGHDT, CDR2 YNNKEL (reference sequence). The length of the CDR3 is 15 residues. The junction had 1 base not matched to a gene; V was cut back by 4 bases and J by 4 bases. The CDR3 loop reads CASSPGLAGYNEQFF. The DNA for the CDR3 is TGTGCCAGCAGCCCGGGACTAGCGGGGTACAATGAGCAGTTCTTC.

This rearrangement joins TRBV5-4 to TRBJ2-5, with TRBD1 as a possible D gene (6 bases). The V end lost 0 bases, the J end lost 4 bases, and 10 bases lay between the germline ends. Germline CDR1 is SGHNT and CDR2 is YYREEE (reference sequence). There are 14 residues in the CDR3. The chain's CDR3 is CASSLAGAAETQYF. DNA of the CDR3: TGTGCCAGCAGCTTGGCAGGGGCCGCAGAGACCCAGTACTTC.

V and J are TRBV19 and TRBJ2-7, with 10 bases lining up with TRBD1. CDR3 length: 15 residues. The J segment lost 1 base and the V segment lost 5 bases, leaving 5 bases of the junction unmatched. Germline lookup yields CDR1 LNHDA and CDR2 SQIVND (reference sequence). The CDR3 protein is CASSAGQGPSYEQYF. The CDR3 DNA reads as TGTGCCAGTAGTGCGGGACAGGGGCCGTCCTACGAGCAGTACTTC.

This clone was seen just once. The rearrangement joins TRBV2 to TRBJ2-7; D gene uncertain. CDR1 is SNHLY and CDR2 is FYNNEI in the germline V gene. With 6 bases removed from V and 1 base from J, the gap between germline ends came to 4 bases. This CDR3 contains 11 residues. The DNA of the CDR3 is TGTGCCAGCAGACAATCCTACGAGCAGTACTTC. Translation gives CASRQSYEQYF. Drawing the rest from reference TRBV2 and TRBJ2-7, the complete variable domain is EPEVTQTPSHQVTQMGQEVILRCVPISNHLYFYWYRQILGQKVEFLVSFYNNEISEKSEIFDDQFSVERPDGSNFTLKIRSTKLEDSAMYFCASRQSYEQYFGPGTRLTVT.